This T cell receptor (beta chain) derives from a study of blood T cell repertoires in COVID-19. Overall study context: COVID-19 samples, acute and convalescent, were from the United States, Italy and Spain. In each case, the material was cDNA or gDNA derived from T cells, B-cell-depleted T cells, or PBMCs.

How the authors handled the data: By means of reference gene primer amplification, nucleated cell counts were estimated. Data came from immunoSEQ multiplex PCR; TCRdb stores just in-frame clones and leaves some out. V and J calls and clone size come straight from that table; D and trimming were deduced from the DNA. The sample has tens of thousands of clones; 90% to 95% are singletons. The CDR3 is 13 amino acids. Germline CDR1 WNHNN, CDR2 SYGVQD (reference sequence). Deletions cut 0 bases from V and 4 bases from J, with 6 bases between. This sequence originates from a woman in her sixties or seventies with active or convalescent COVID-19. J is TRBJ1-2 and V is TRBV10-1; D unresolved. The sequenced material came from peripheral blood. CDR3 sequence: CASSESYSYGYTF. The CDR3 DNA reads as TGCGCCAGCAGTGAGTCTTACAGCTATGGCTACACCTTC.